Listed below are T cell receptor beta chains from one sample, sequenced in a study of shared clonotypes between healthy human individuals. This table comes from immunoSEQ multiplex PCR, and its TCRdb copy is limited to in-frame clones, with some not included. The sample holds about 680,000 clones; around four fifths are singletons and the top ten take around 1.8%. The source material was memory CD4+ T cells sorted from blood. The receptors originated from a woman younger than 45 in good health. The CDR3 runs from the conserved cysteine through the conserved F or W. Fields, in order: V gene, CDR3 protein.

V gene: TRBV6-5; CDR3 protein: CARTSGKNEQFF
V gene: TRBV9; CDR3 protein: CASSVRASGNSYNEQFF
V gene: TRBV11-2; CDR3 protein: CASSLVGLAGGDTRETQYF
V gene: TRBV7-2; CDR3 protein: CASSLGQAYQPQHF
V gene: TRBV6-5; CDR3 protein: CASSLRGQPKNIQYF
V gene: TRBV5-1; CDR3 protein: CASSLAGNSNQPQHF
V gene: TRBV5-1; CDR3 protein: CASSIGTASGNQPQHF
V gene: TRBV5-1; CDR3 protein: CASGDPGSGETQYF
V gene: TRBV28; CDR3 protein: CASSLGAPGIQETQYF
V gene: TRBV18; CDR3 protein: CASSPTRGANYGYTF
V gene: TRBV7-2; CDR3 protein: CASSFSYLETQYF
V gene: TRBV5-5; CDR3 protein: CASSRNVQGAETQHF
V gene: TRBV7-2; CDR3 protein: CASSLGQGARQPQHF
V gene: TRBV10-3; CDR3 protein: CAISEPGGDTQYF
V gene: TRBV5-1; CDR3 protein: CASSKTGLSTDTQYF
V gene: TRBV28; CDR3 protein: CASSLWRGLFQPQHF
V gene: TRBV5-1; CDR3 protein: CASAGRIEQFF
V gene: TRBV2; CDR3 protein: CASRSRLAGAETQYF
V gene: TRBV18; CDR3 protein: CASSPPVTDTQYF
V gene: TRBV25-1; CDR3 protein: CASSELTGTSGRGEQYF
V gene: TRBV7-8; CDR3 protein: CASSFGGFGNTIYF
V gene: TRBV5-4; CDR3 protein: CASSLSGSLSYEQYF
V gene: TRBV29-1; CDR3 protein: CSVSMTGAPGAFF
V gene: TRBV20-1; CDR3 protein: CSAAGTYEQYF
V gene: TRBV5-1; CDR3 protein: CASSETSGIDTGELFF
V gene: TRBV7-2; CDR3 protein: CASTPFTVETQYF
V gene: TRBV19; CDR3 protein: CASSIEAADSNYGYTF